This record looks at one T cell receptor (beta chain) sequence and its context. This sample stems from a study of cytomegalovirus exposure and HLA in healthy donors. This PCR relied on a set of 60 Vbeta primers and 13 Jbeta primers. Sequenced by immunoSEQ multiplex PCR; TCRdb stores in-frame clones only, minus some. This repertoire shows 150,000 to 200,000 clones, roughly 80% found once; its top ten account for around 1.5%. Germline CDR1 and CDR2: SGHAT and FQNNGV. Between the trimmed V and J ends, which lost 5 bases and 2 bases, there was a span of 10 bases. CDR3 length: 14 residues. This receptor was identified in a woman aged 25-40 years in good health and CMV-seronegative. What was sequenced was PBMCs. This rearrangement joins TRBV11-2 to TRBJ1-3; D uncertain. The CDR3 here is CASSPSSAGNTIYF. Written as DNA, the CDR3 is TGTGCCAGCAGCCCCTCATCGGCTGGAAACACCATATATTTT.